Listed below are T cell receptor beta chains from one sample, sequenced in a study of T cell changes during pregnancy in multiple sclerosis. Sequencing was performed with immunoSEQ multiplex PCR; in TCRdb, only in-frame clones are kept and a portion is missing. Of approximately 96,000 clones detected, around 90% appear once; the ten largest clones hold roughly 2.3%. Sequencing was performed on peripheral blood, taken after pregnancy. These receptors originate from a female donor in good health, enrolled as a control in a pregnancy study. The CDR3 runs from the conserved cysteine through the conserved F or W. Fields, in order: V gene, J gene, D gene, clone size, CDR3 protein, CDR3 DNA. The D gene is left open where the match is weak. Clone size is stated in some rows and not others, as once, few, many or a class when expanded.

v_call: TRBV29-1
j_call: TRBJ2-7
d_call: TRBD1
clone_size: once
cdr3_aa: CSVGDRAGGEQYF
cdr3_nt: TGCAGCGTAGGGGACAGGGCCGGTGGCGAGCAGTACTTC

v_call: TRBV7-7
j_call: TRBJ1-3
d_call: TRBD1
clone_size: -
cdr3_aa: CASSLAQGAGNTIYF
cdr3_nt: TGTGCTAGCAGCTTAGCACAGGGGGCTGGAAACACCATATATTTT

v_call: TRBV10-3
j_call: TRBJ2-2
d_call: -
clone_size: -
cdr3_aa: CAISAALNTGELFF
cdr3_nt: -

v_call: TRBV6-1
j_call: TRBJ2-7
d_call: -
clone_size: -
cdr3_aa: CASSVRGASYEQYF
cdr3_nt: TGTGCCAGCAGTGTTCGGGGGGCCAGCTACGAGCAGTACTTC

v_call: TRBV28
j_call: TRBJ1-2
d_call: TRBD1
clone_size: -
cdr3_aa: CASSSPGQGNGYTF
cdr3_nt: TGTGCCAGCAGTTCCCCTGGACAGGGGAACGGCTACACCTTC

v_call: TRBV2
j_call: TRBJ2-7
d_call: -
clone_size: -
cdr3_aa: CASSDRVRDYEQYF
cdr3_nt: TGTGCCAGCAGTGACAGGGTTAGGGACTACGAGCAGTACTTC

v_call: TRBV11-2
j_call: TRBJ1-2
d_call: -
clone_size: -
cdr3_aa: CASSSQGSYGYTF
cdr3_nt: TGTGCCAGCAGCTCGCAGGGAAGCTATGGCTACACCTTC

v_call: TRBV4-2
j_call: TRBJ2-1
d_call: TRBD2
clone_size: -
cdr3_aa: CASSQDLAGEYNEQFF
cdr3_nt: TGTGCCAGCAGCCAAGACCTAGCGGGAGAGTACAATGAGCAGTTCTTC

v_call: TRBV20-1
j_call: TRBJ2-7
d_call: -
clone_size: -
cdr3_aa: CSASRAYEQYF
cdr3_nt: TGCAGTGCTAGCAGGGCCTACGAGCAGTACTTC

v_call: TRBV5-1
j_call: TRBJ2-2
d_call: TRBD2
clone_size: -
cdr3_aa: CASSLVARTSGGSNTGELFF
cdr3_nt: TGCGCCAGCAGCTTGGTGGCCCGGACTAGCGGGGGTTCGAACACCGGGGAGCTGTTTTTT

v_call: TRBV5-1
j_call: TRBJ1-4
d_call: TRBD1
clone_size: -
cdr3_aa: CASSLEGTGGEKLFF
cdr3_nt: TGCGCCAGCAGCTTGGAGGGGACAGGGGGTGAAAAACTGTTTTTT

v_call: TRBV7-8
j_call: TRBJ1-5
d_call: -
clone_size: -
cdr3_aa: CASSPFSNQPQHF
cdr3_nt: TGTGCCAGCAGCCCATTTAGCAATCAGCCCCAGCATTTT

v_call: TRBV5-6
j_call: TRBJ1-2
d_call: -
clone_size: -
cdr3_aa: CASSLNRLYYGYTF
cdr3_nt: TGTGCCAGCAGCTTGAACAGGCTTTACTATGGCTACACCTTC

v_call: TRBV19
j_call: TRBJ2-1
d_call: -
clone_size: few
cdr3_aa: CASDPGRGGNEQFF
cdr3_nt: TGTGCCAGTGATCCGGGACGAGGGGGCAATGAGCAGTTCTTC

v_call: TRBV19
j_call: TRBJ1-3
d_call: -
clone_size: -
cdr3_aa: CATKVKQGNSGNTIYF
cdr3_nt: TGTGCCACCAAGGTGAAACAGGGTAACTCTGGAAACACCATATATTTT

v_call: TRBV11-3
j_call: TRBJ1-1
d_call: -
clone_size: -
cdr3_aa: CASSSRTGGVTEAFF
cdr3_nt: TGTGCCAGCAGCTCCAGAACCGGGGGGGTCACTGAAGCTTTCTTT

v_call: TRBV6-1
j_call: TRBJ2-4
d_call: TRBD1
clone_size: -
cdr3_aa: CASSGTRGRGAKNIQYF
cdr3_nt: TGTGCCAGCAGTGGCACCAGGGGGCGAGGAGCCAAAAACATTCAGTACTTC

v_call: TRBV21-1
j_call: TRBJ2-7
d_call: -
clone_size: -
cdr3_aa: CASSRGDSEYEQYF
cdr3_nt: TGTGCCAGCAGCAGGGGGGACAGTGAATACGAGCAGTACTTC

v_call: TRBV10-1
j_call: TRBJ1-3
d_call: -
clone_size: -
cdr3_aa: CATPIRVPHPLTGNTIYF
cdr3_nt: TGCGCCACACCAATCAGGGTCCCACACCCACTAACTGGAAACACCATATATTTT

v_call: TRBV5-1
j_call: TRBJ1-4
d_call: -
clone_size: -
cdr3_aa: CASSENRVGREKLFF
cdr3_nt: TGCGCCAGCAGCGAGAACAGGGTAGGGCGGGAAAAACTGTTTTTT

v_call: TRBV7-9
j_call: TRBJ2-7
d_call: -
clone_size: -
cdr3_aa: CASSLVDNSYEQYF
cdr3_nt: TGTGCCAGCAGCTTAGTTGACAATAGCTACGAGCAGTACTTC

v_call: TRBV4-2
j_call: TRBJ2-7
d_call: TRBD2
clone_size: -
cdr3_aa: CASSQDRGGRTINYEQYF
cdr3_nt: TGTGCCAGCAGCCAAGATAGGGGCGGGAGGACCATAAATTACGAGCAGTACTTC

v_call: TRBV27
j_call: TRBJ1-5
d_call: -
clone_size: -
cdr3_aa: CASATVPNQPQHF
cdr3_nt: TGTGCCAGCGCGACAGTTCCCAATCAGCCCCAGCATTTT

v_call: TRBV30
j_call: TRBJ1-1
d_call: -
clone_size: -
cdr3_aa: CAGIGDLNTEAFF
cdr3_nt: TGTGCCGGGATTGGGGACTTGAACACTGAAGCCTTCTTT

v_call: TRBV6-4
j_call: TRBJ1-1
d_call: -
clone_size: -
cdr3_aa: CASSRRQNTEAFF
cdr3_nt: TGTGCCAGCTCCAGGAGGCAAAACACTGAAGCTTTCTTT

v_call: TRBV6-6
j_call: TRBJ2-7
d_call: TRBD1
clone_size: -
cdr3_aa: CASSTGQIYEQYF
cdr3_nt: TGTGCCAGCAGTACGGGACAGATCTACGAGCAGTACTTC

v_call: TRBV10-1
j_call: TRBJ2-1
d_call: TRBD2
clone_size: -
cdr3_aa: CASSHRGGSYNEQFF
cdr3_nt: TGCGCCAGCAGCCACCGGGGGGGCTCCTACAATGAGCAGTTCTTC

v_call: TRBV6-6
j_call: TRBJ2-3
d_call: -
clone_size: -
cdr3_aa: CASSYRRGNTDTQYF
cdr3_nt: TGTGCCAGCAGTTACCGGAGGGGTAACACAGATACGCAGTATTTT

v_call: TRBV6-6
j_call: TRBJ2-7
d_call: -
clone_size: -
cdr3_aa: CASTADSYEQYF
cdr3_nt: TGTGCCAGCACCGCGGACAGCTACGAGCAGTACTTC

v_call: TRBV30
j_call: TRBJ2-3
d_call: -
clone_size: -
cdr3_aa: CAWTLRRADTQYF
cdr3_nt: TGTGCCTGGACCCTAAGGAGGGCGGATACGCAGTATTTT

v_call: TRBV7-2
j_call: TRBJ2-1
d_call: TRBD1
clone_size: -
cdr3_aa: CASSIRQGGYNEQFF
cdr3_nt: TGTGCCAGCAGCATAAGACAGGGGGGTTACAATGAGCAGTTCTTC

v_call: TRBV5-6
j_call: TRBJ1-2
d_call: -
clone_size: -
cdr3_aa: CASSLGRAIGYTF
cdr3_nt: TGTGCCAGCAGCTTGGGCAGGGCGATTGGCTACACCTTC

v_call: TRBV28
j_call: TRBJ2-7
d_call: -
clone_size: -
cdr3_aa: CASNSLGDEQYF
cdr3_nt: TGTGCCAGTAACAGCCTCGGGGACGAGCAGTACTTC

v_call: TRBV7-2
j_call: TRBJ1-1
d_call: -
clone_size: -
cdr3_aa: CASSLEGRGRNTEAFF
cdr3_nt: TGTGCCAGCAGCTTAGAGGGCAGGGGTAGGAACACTGAAGCTTTCTTT

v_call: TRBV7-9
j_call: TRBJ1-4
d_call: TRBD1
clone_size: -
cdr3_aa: CASSFPARGLTNEKLFF
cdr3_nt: TGTGCCAGCAGCTTTCCCGCCAGGGGGCTAACTAATGAAAAACTGTTTTTT

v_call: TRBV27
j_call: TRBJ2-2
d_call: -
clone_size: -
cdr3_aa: CASSFTVGELFF
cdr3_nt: TGTGCCAGCAGTTTCACAGTCGGGGAGCTGTTTTTT

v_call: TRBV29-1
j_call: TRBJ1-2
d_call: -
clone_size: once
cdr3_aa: CSGGPTVRYTF
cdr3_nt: TGCAGCGGGGGCCCGACAGTTCGTTACACCTTC

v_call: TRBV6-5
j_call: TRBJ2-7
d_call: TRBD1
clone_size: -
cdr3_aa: CASSYGQGGDEQYF
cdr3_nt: TGTGCCAGCAGTTACGGACAGGGGGGGGACGAGCAGTACTTC

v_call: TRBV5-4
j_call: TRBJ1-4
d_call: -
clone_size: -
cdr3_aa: CASSPGGVANEKLFF
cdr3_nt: TGTGCCAGCAGCCCGGGGGGCGTTGCTAATGAAAAACTGTTTTTT

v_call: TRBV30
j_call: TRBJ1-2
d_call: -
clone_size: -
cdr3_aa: CAWSVQGSYGYTF
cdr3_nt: TGTGCCTGGAGTGTACAGGGATCCTATGGCTACACCTTC

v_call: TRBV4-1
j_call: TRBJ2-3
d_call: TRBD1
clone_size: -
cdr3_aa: CASSQDNPGQGKDTQYF
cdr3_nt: TGCGCCAGCAGCCAGGACAACCCGGGACAGGGAAAAGATACGCAGTATTTT

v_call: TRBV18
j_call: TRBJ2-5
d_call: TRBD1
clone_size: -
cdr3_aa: CASSPGSRIRGETQYF
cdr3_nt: TGTGCCAGCTCACCAGGTTCGAGGATCAGGGGGGAGACCCAGTACTTC

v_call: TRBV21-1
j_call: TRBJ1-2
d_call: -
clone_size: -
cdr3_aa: CASSFQGDGYTF
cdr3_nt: TGTGCCAGCAGCTTCCAGGGGGATGGCTACACCTTC

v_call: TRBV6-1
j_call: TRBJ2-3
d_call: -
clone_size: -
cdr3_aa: CASSEGVVDFDTQYF
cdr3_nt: TGTGCCAGCAGTGAAGGAGTAGTGGACTTCGATACGCAGTATTTT

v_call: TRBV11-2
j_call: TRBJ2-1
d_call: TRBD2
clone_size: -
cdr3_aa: CASSLENSGKQFF
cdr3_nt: TGTGCCAGCAGCTTAGAAAATAGCGGGAAGCAGTTCTTC

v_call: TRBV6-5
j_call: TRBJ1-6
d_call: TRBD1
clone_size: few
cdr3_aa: CASSARTGINSPLHF
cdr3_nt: TGTGCCAGCAGTGCCCGGACAGGGATCAATTCACCCCTCCACTTT